The rows below give T cell receptor beta chains drawn from one sample of a study of shared clonotypes between healthy human individuals. TCRdb keeps only in-frame clones here, not all; method: immunoSEQ multiplex PCR. Among roughly 2,000,000 clones listed, about 93% were seen once. The sequenced sample was naive CD8+ T cells from PBMCs. These receptors were obtained from a young man in good health. Some clones in this sample may be carry-over from other donors' samples. Both conserved end residues are part of each CDR3. D genes are given only for firm matches.

>NA|TRBJ2-1|TRBV19
CASSIATSRDNEQFF
>TRBD1|TRBJ2-4|TRBV7-9
CASSLGIPGQVGWHLYF
>TRBD2|TRBJ2-7|TRBV13
CASSQYKTSGRAVGSYEQYF
>NA|TRBJ2-2|TRBV12-5
CASGLRQGSAGELFF
>NA|TRBJ2-1|TRBV10-3
CAISERLADNNEQFF
>NA|TRBJ2-2|TRBV27
CASSSWVATGELFF
>NA|TRBJ1-1|TRBV11-2
CASSLSHGTEAFF
>NA|TRBJ2-1|TRBV9
CASSLRDRPSYNEQFF
>NA|TRBJ2-1|TRBV9
CASSVEIGISYNEQFF
>NA|TRBJ2-1|TRBV9
CASSAGGSSYNEQFF
>NA|TRBJ2-7|TRBV7-9
CASSPGTYEQYF
>NA|TRBJ1-5|TRBV28
CASSTDYSNQPQHF
>TRBD2|TRBJ2-3|TRBV11-2
CASTQMTLAGLAVNTQYF
>TRBD1|TRBJ1-2|TRBV6-4
CASSDSFGTVEANYGYTF
>NA|TRBJ2-2|TRBV19
CASSMEFWGENTGELFF
>TRBD1|TRBJ2-1|TRBV6-6
CASLGQAEREQFF
>TRBD1|TRBJ1-1|TRBV7-3
CASSISGTGDLPYVSRTEAFF
>NA|TRBJ2-2|TRBV6-5
CASGDRWGTGELFF
>TRBD2|TRBJ2-1|TRBV28
CASSPGLAGYNEQFF